Listed below are T cell receptor beta chains from one sample, sequenced in a study of blood T cell repertoires in COVID-19. Profiled with immunoSEQ multiplex PCR; TCRdb holds only in-frame clones, not every one. The data show some 200,000 clones, with 86% seen just once and around 0.76% held by the top ten. Sequenced sample: peripheral blood. These receptors were collected from a woman between 65 and 79 years old with acute or convalescent COVID-19. Both conserved end residues are part of each CDR3. The D gene is left open where the match is weak. Only part of the rows carry a size: once, few, many, or a class if the clone is expanded.

TRBJ1-2	.	TRBV28	TRBD1	TGTGCCAGCAGTACATCCGGGACAGGGAAGGGCGGCTATGGCTACACCTTC	CASSTSGTGKGGYGYTF
TRBJ2-2	.	TRBV15	.	TGTGCCACCAGCAAAGGGGGACAAGACACCGGGGAGCTGTTTTTT	CATSKGGQDTGELFF
TRBJ1-2	.	TRBV12-3/TRBV12-4	.	TGTGCCAGCACCGAAGAGGGTTTTGGCTACACCTTC	CASTEEGFGYTF
TRBJ2-7	.	TRBV11-2	.	TGTGCCAGCAGCCCATCAGGGGTCGTGGCCTACGAGCAGTACTTC	CASSPSGVVAYEQYF
TRBJ2-3	few	TRBV7-8	.	TGTGCCAGCAGCTTAGGGGCGAGCACAGATACGCAGTATTTT	CASSLGASTDTQYF
TRBJ2-1	.	TRBV7-3	TRBD2	TGTGCCAGCAGTCTTTTTACTAGCGAACAGTTCTTC	CASSLFTSEQFF
TRBJ1-2	.	TRBV18	.	TGTGCCAGCCCTCCTTTCCCGGGAGGCTACACCTTC	CASPPFPGGYTF
TRBJ1-1	few	TRBV6-5	.	TGTGCCAGCAGCCGAGTTGCGGGGGAAGGCACTGAAGCTTTCTTT	CASSRVAGEGTEAFF
TRBJ2-7	few	TRBV7-9	TRBD2	TGTGCCAGCAGCTTAGTCGCACTAGCGGGAAACGAGCAGTACTTC	CASSLVALAGNEQYF
TRBJ2-7	once	TRBV19	.	TGTGCCAGTAGTGCCTTCAGGGGCTACGAGCAGTACTTC	CASSAFRGYEQYF
TRBJ2-7	few	TRBV15	.	TGTGCCACCAGCAGGCCGGGTTCCTACGAGCAGTACTTC	CATSRPGSYEQYF
TRBJ2-5	.	TRBV10-3	TRBD2	TGTGCCGCCGCGGGGGAATATCGAGAGACCCAGTACTTC	CAAAGEYRETQYF
TRBJ2-7	.	TRBV11-3	TRBD2	TGTGCCAGCAGCTTGACTAGCGGGTTCTTTCGCTTCTACGAGCAGTACTTC	CASSLTSGFFRFYEQYF
TRBJ1-4	.	TRBV6-5	TRBD1	TGTGCCAGCAGTAGGGACAGCGATGAAAAACTGTTTTTT	CASSRDSDEKLFF
TRBJ2-3	.	TRBV7-2	TRBD1	TGTGCCAGCAGCTTAAGGGGGCAGCAAGATACGCAGTATTTT	CASSLRGQQDTQYF
TRBJ1-2	few	TRBV28	.	TGTGCCAGCAGTCTAGGAACAGGGACCTATGGCTACACCTTC	CASSLGTGTYGYTF
TRBJ1-3	few	TRBV28	.	TGTGCCAGCAGTTTAAGACAGATTGGTACTGGAAACACCATATATTTT	CASSLRQIGTGNTIYF
TRBJ1-6	.	TRBV19	TRBD1	TGTGCCAGTAGCAAAGGACAGGGGGAAGCTAATAATTCACCCCTCCACTTT	CASSKGQGEANNSPLHF
TRBJ1-3	.	TRBV5-5	.	TGTGCCAGCAGTCTGACAGGCTCTGGAAACACCATATATTTT	CASSLTGSGNTIYF
TRBJ2-7	.	TRBV5-1	TRBD2	TGCGCCAGCAGCTTGACTAGCGAGCTCTACGAGCAGTACTTC	CASSLTSELYEQYF
TRBJ1-2	.	TRBV5-1	TRBD1	TGCGCCAGCAATCCCCGGACAGGCTCGGGGGGCTACACCTTC	CASNPRTGSGGYTF
TRBJ2-7	.	TRBV28	.	TGTGCCAGCAGTGTTAGACAGCCCTACGAGCAGTACTTC	CASSVRQPYEQYF
TRBJ2-1	.	TRBV7-3	TRBD2	TGTGCCAGCAGCCCGCAGGGACTAGGAGGTAAAAATGAGCAGTTCTTC	CASSPQGLGGKNEQFF
TRBJ2-7	.	TRBV7-6	TRBD1	TGTGCCAGCAGCTTCAGACAGGGGGCTGAGTCCTACGAGCAGTACTTC	CASSFRQGAESYEQYF
TRBJ1-5	.	TRBV18	.	TGTGCCAGCTCACCTCTGCGTTATCAGCCCCAGCATTTT	CASSPLRYQPQHF
TRBJ1-5	.	TRBV7-2	.	TGTGCCAGCACCCCGGGAAAGGGAAATCAGCCCCAGCATTTT	CASTPGKGNQPQHF
TRBJ2-7	.	TRBV7-2	TRBD1	TGTGCCAGCAGCTTAGTGGGGACAGGGAGGTACGAGCAGTACTTC	CASSLVGTGRYEQYF
TRBJ1-5	.	TRBV28	.	TGTGCCAGCACCAATTTCCGGGACTCCAGAAGTCAGCCCCAGCATTTT	CASTNFRDSRSQPQHF
TRBJ2-3	.	TRBV6-2/TRBV6-3	TRBD2	TGTGCCAGCAGTTTCCTACTAGCGAGCACAGATACGCAGTATTTT	CASSFLLASTDTQYF
TRBJ1-2	.	TRBV9	TRBD1	TGTGCCAGCAGCCCTCAGACAGGGGGGATGTATGGCTACACCTTC	CASSPQTGGMYGYTF
TRBJ2-5	.	TRBV11-3	.	TGTGCCAGCGGGGGCGGGCTTTGGGAAGAGACCCAGTACTTC	CASGGGLWEETQYF
TRBJ2-3	.	TRBV19	.	TGTGCCAGTAGTTACGGTGGGCAGGCCTCAGATACGCAGTATTTT	CASSYGGQASDTQYF
TRBJ2-1	once	TRBV6-2/TRBV6-3	.	TGTGCCAGCAGTTACTTGGGAGTTGGGGAGCAGTTCTTC	CASSYLGVGEQFF
TRBJ2-7	.	TRBV6-1	TRBD1	TGTGCCAGCAGTGAACAGGGGGCAGGTATTGGGCAGTACTTC	CASSEQGAGIGQYF
TRBJ2-5	.	TRBV4-1	TRBD2	TGCGCCAGCAGCCCCGGGACTAGCGGGGGGGCCCGAGAGACCCAGTACTTC	CASSPGTSGGARETQYF
TRBJ2-7	once	TRBV18	TRBD1	TGTGCCAGCTCACTGGCCCGGGACAGGGGATACGAGCAGTACTTC	CASSLARDRGYEQYF